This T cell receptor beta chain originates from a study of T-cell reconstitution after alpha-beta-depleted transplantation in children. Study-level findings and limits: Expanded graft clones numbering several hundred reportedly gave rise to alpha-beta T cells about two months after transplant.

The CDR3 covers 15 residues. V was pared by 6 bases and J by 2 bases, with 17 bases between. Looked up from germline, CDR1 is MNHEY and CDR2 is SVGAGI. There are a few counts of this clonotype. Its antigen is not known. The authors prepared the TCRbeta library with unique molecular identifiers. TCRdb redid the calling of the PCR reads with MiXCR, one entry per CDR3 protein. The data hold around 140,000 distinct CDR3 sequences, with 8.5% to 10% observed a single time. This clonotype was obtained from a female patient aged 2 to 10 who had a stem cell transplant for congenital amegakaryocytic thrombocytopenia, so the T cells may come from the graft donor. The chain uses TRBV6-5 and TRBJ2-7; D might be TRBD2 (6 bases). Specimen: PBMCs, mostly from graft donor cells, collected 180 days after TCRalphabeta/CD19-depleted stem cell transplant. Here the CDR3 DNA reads TGTGCCAGCAGGCCCCCGGGACTGGGAGCCTACGAGCAGTACTTC. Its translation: CASRPPGLGAYEQYF.